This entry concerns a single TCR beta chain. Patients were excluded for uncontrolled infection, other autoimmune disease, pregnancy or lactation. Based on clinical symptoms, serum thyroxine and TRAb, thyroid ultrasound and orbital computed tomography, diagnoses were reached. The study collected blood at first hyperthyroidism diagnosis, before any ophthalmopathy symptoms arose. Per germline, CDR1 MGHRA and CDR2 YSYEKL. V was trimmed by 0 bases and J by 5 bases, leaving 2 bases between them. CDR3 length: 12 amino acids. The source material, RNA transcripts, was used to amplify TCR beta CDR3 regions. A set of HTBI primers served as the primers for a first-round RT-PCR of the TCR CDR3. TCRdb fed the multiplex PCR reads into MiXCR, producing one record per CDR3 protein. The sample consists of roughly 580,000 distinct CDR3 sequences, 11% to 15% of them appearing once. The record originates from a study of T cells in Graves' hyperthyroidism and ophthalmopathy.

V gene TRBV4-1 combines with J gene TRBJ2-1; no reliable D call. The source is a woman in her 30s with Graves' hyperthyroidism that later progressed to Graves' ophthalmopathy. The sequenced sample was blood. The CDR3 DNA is TGCGCCAGCAGCCAAGACAACAATGAGCAGTTCTTC. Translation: CASSQDNNEQFF.